Following are 15 T cell receptor beta chains from one sample sequenced in a study of blood T cell repertoires in COVID-19. Profiled with immunoSEQ multiplex PCR; TCRdb holds only in-frame clones, not every one. The repertoire has about 140,000 clones, roughly 85% of them found once; the top ten carry 3% to 4.5%. Sequenced sample: peripheral blood. These receptors came from a man between 60 and 75 years old with acute or convalescent COVID-19.

V gene TRBV27 combines with J gene TRBJ1-1, with D tentatively TRBD1 (6 bases). CDR1 is MNHEY, CDR2 SMNVEV, per germline (reference sequence). The CDR3 runs 14 residues. V lost 6 bases and J 0 bases, leaving 11 bases between the germline ends. The CDR3 DNA sequence: TGTGCCAGCAGAGCAACAGGGATGAACACTGAAGCTTTCTTT. This sequence encodes CASRATGMNTEAFF.

The V and J genes are TRBV6-5 and TRBJ1-3, with 7 bases fitting TRBD1. The V segment lost 6 bases and the J segment 0 bases; nucleotides outside the gene matches: 5. This CDR3 comprises 15 residues. Germline V lookup: CDR1 MNHEY, CDR2 SVGAGI. Here the CDR3 DNA reads TGTGCCAGCAGACTGGGACAGATCTCTGGAAACACCATATATTTT. It yields the protein CASRLGQISGNTIYF.

This chain links TRBV6-2 or TRBV6-3 with TRBJ2-7, with D tentatively TRBD1 (5 bases). The CDR3 spans 13 residues. In germline, CDR1 is MNHEY, CDR2 SVGEGT. Trimming cost V 2 bases and J 3 bases, with 8 bases left between them. The CDR3 sequence is CASSYEDNYEQYF. DNA of the CDR3: TGTGCCAGCAGTTACGAGGACAACTACGAGCAGTACTTC.

The chain is built from TRBV7-8 and TRBJ1-3; 8 bases align to TRBD1. The CDR3 is made up of 17 amino acids. Germline CDR1 SGHVS, CDR2 FQNEAQ. With 0 bases clipped from V and 2 bases from J, the junction kept 6 bases outside the gene matches. The CDR3 DNA reads as TGTGCCAGCAGCTTAGCCCTAACAGGGGGGCCTGGAAACACCATATATTTT. It translates to CASSLALTGGPGNTIYF.

The chain uses TRBV3-1 (or the pseudogene TRBV3-2) and TRBJ2-3; 8 nucleotides line up with TRBD2. The CDR3 has 13 amino acids. Trimming at V came to 5 bases and at J to 5 bases, leaving 3 bases not matched to a gene. Per germline, CDR1 LGHDT and CDR2 YNNKEL (reference sequence). CDR3 DNA sequence: TGTGCCAGCAGCGTCAGCGGGAGAGATACGCAGTATTTT. It codes for CASSVSGRDTQYF.

The chain links TRBV6-2 or TRBV6-3 to TRBJ2-1; TRBD2 might be the D (5 bases). CDR3 length: 16 residues. Trimming stripped 0 bases from V and 7 bases from J, with 16 bases between. Germline V lookup: CDR1 MNHEY, CDR2 SVGEGT. The CDR3 DNA is TGTGCCAGCAGTTACTCATACGCCGGGATTAGGAATGAGCAGTTCTTC. Protein sequence: CASSYSYAGIRNEQFF.

This clone was observed once. The rearrangement uses TRBV28 and TRBJ2-3, with TRBD2 matching 14 bases. The CDR3 spans 16 residues. With V trimmed by 5 bases and J by 5 bases, 6 bases remained unmatched. Germline CDR1 is MDHEN and CDR2 is SYDVKM. CDR3 loop: CASSAGLAGDRDTQYF. The CDR3 DNA sequence: TGTGCCAGCAGTGCGGGACTAGCGGGAGACAGAGATACGCAGTATTTT.

This chain connects TRBV27 to TRBJ1-1; TRBD1 aligns across 9 bases. This CDR3 region has 14 residues. With V trimmed by 5 bases and J by 5 bases, 6 bases remained unmatched. Germline V gene lookup returns CDR1 MNHEY and CDR2 SMNVEV (reference sequence). CDR3 residues: CASSLAGTGTEAFF. The DNA of the CDR3 is TGTGCCAGCAGTCTTGCCGGGACAGGGACTGAAGCTTTCTTT.

V is TRBV3-1 (or the pseudogene TRBV3-2) and J is TRBJ2-5, with D tentatively TRBD2 (5 bases). This CDR3 has 13 residues. Germline-derived CDR1 and CDR2 are LGHDT and YNNKEL (reference sequence). The ends were cut back, 4 bases at V and 5 bases at J, with 11 bases in the middle. The CDR3 region is CASSRTRSETQYF. DNA of the CDR3: TGTGCCAGCAGCCGCACTAGGTCGGAGACCCAGTACTTC.

This clone showed up just a few times. The J gene is TRBJ1-1, the V gene TRBV20-1; TRBD1 might be the D (6 bases). CDR3 length: 11 residues. The germline V and J ends were trimmed by 5 bases and 7 bases, with 11 bases remaining between them. Germline CDR1 is DFQATT and CDR2 is SNEGSKA (reference sequence). The CDR3 DNA reads as TGCAGTGCTGGACGGACAGTTGAAGCTTTCTTT. Amino acids: CSAGRTVEAFF.

The chain couples TRBV29-1 to TRBJ2-7, with D tentatively TRBD1 (6 bases). With 6 bases removed from V and 0 bases from J, the gap between germline ends came to 9 bases. The length of the CDR3 is 12 residues. CDR1 and CDR2 from the germline V gene are SQVTM and ANQGSEA. This CDR3 reads CSVRTDSYEQYF. CDR3 in DNA: TGCAGCGTGAGGACAGACTCCTACGAGCAGTACTTC.

This clone was seen a single time. This chain's CDR3 is CASSFGRGNSPLHF. The CDR3 DNA follows: TGTGCCAGCAGCTTCGGCAGGGGAAATTCACCCCTCCACTTT. This chain links TRBV5-6 with TRBJ1-6; tentative D call: TRBD1 (6 bases). This CDR3 contains 14 residues. Germline CDR1 is SGHDT and CDR2 is YYEEEE. V lost 2 bases and J 7 bases, leaving 10 bases between the germline ends.

The chain is built from TRBV6-2 or TRBV6-3 and TRBJ2-3; 14 bases line up with TRBD2. Germline CDR1 MNHEY, CDR2 SVGEGT. J lost 7 bases, V lost 6 bases, and 9 bases had no gene match. The CDR3 extends over 16 amino acids. Here the CDR3 DNA reads TGTGCCAGCAGCGCCCCGGGACTAGCGGGAGCATATACGCAGTATTTT. This gives the protein CASSAPGLAGAYTQYF.

The chain employs TRBV18 and TRBJ2-7; weak D call: TRBD2 (5 bases). With 2 bases removed from V and 0 bases from J, the gap between germline ends came to 5 bases. Germline lookup yields CDR1 KGHSH and CDR2 LQKENI. The CDR3 covers 13 residues. The DNA of the CDR3 is TGTGCCAGCTCACCAGGGAGCTCCTACGAGCAGTACTTC. As protein: CASSPGSSYEQYF.

CDR3 sequence reads: CASSSGQNNEQFF. As DNA, the CDR3 is TGTGCCAGCAGCTCTGGACAGAACAATGAGCAGTTCTTC. The rearrangement links TRBV7-8 to TRBJ2-1, with a possible D match to TRBD1 (6 bases). Trimming cost V 4 bases and J 5 bases, with 9 bases left between them. The CDR3 runs to 13 residues. Germline loops: CDR1 SGHVS, CDR2 FQNEAQ.